This TCR beta chain was captured in a study of cytomegalovirus exposure and HLA in healthy donors. Using immunoSEQ multiplex PCR, the repertoire was profiled, and TCRdb retains in-frame clones only, with some absent. The sample yields around 150,000 clones, 82% seen once. This clone was observed a single time. There are 14 residues in the CDR3. V lost 3 bases to trimming and J lost 5 bases; unmatched junction nucleotides: 5. Per germline, CDR1 SGHVS and CDR2 FQNEAQ. V usage is TRBV7-8 and J usage is TRBJ2-7; 9 bases are shared with TRBD1. Sequencing input: PBMCs. The origin of this receptor is a young man in good health and CMV-seropositive. Here the CDR3 DNA reads TGTGCCAGCAGCTTTCGGGGACAGGGAGACGAGCAGTACTTC. Its translation: CASSFRGQGDEQYF.